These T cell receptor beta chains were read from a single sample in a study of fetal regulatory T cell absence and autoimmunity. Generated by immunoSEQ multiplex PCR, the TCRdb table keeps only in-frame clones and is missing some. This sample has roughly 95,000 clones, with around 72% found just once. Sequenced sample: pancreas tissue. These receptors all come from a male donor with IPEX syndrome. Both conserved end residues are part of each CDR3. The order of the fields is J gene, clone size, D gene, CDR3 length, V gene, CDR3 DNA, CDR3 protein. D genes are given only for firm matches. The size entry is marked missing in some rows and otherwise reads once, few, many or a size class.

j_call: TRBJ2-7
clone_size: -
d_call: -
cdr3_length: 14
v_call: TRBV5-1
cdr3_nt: TGCGCCAGCAGCGCCGACAGGTTCGGCTACGAGCAGTACTTC
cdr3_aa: CASSADRFGYEQYF

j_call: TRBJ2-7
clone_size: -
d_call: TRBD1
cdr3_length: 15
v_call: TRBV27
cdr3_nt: TGTGCCAGCAGTTTAGGGGCGGGGACAGGGGACGAGCAGTACTTC
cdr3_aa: CASSLGAGTGDEQYF

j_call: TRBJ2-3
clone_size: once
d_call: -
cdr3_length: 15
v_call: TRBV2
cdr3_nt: TGTGCCAGCAATATAGGACTATCCCAGGGTGATACGCAGTATTTT
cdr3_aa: CASNIGLSQGDTQYF

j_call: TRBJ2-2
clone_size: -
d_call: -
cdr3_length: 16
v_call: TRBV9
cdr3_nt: TGTGCCAGCAGCGTTCCCAAAGGAGGATACACCGGGGAGCTGTTTTTT
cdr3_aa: CASSVPKGGYTGELFF

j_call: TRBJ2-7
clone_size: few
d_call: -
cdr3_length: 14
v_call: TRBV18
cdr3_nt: TGTGCCAGCTCCTCAGCGAGCCGTCCCTACGAGCAGTACTTC
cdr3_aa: CASSSASRPYEQYF

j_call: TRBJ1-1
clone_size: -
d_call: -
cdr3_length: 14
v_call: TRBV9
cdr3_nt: TGTGCCAGCAGCGTAGGGGCGGAGAACACTGAAGCTTTCTTT
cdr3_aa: CASSVGAENTEAFF

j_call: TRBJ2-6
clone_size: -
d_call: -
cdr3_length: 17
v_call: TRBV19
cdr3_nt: TGTGCCGTCGGGTCGGGGCCCCGCCTCTCTGGGGCCAACGTCCTGACTTTC
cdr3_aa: CAVGSGPRLSGANVLTF

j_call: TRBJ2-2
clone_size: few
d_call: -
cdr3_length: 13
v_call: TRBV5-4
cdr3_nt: TGTGCCAGCAGCCCTAGCTACACCGGGGAGCTGTTTTTT
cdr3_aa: CASSPSYTGELFF

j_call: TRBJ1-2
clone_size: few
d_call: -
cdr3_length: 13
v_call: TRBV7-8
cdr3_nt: TGTGCCAGCAGCTTAGCATACAGGGATGGCTACACCTTC
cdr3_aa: CASSLAYRDGYTF

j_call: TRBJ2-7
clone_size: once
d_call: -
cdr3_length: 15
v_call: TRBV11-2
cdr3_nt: TGTGCCAGCAGCTTAGGGGACGGGCGGCCTTACGAGCAGTACTTC
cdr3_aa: CASSLGDGRPYEQYF

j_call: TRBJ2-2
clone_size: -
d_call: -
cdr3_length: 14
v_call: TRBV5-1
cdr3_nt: TGCGCCAGCAGCTTCACCGCTAACACCGGGGAGCTGTTTTTT
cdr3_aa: CASSFTANTGELFF

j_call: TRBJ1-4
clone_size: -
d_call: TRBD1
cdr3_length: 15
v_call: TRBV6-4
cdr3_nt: TGTGCCAGCCCAGTCCGACAGGGTCGTAATGAAAAACTGTTTTTT
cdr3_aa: CASPVRQGRNEKLFF

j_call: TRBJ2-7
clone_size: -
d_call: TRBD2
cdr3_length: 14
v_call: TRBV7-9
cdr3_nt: TGTGCCAGCAGCTTAGGGACTAGCTACTACGAGCAGTACTTC
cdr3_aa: CASSLGTSYYEQYF

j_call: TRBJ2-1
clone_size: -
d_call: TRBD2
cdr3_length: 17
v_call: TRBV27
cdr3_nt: TGTGCCAGCAGTGCCCCCCTACTAGCGGGGATCTACAATGAGCAGTTCTTC
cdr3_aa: CASSAPLLAGIYNEQFF

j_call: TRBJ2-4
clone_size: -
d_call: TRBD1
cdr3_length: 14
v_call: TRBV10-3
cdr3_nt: TGTGCCATCAGTGACAGGGGGTTGGGAAACATTCAGTACTTC
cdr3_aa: CAISDRGLGNIQYF

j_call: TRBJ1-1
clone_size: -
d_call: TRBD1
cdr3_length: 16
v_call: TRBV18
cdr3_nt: TGTGCCAGCTCACCAGCGGGGAGGGGGCCCGCCACTGAAGCTTTCTTT
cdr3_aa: CASSPAGRGPATEAFF

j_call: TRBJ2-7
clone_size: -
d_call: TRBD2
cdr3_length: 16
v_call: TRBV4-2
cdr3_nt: TGTGCCAGCAGCCGAGGTGGACTAGCGGGATCCTACGAGCAGTACTTC
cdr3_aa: CASSRGGLAGSYEQYF

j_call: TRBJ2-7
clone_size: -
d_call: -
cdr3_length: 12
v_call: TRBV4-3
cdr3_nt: TGCGCCAGCAGCCAAGATGGTTACGAGCAGTACTTC
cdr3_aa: CASSQDGYEQYF

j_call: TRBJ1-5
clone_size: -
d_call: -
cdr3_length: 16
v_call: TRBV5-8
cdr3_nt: TGTGCCAGCAGCTTGGCCAGATATCGGAACAATCAGCCCCAGCATTTT
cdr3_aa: CASSLARYRNNQPQHF

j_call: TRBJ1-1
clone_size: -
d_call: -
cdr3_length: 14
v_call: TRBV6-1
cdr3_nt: TGTGCCAGCAGTGTTAACGGGGTGAACACTGAAGCTTTCTTT
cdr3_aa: CASSVNGVNTEAFF

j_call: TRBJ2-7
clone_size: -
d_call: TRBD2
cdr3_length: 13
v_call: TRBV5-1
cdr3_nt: TGCGCCAGCAGCTACGACGGGAGGTACGAGCAGTACTTC
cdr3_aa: CASSYDGRYEQYF

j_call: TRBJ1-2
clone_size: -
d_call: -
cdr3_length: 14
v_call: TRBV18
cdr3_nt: TGTGCCAGCTCACCACTCACTCCTAACTATGGCTACACCTTC
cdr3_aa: CASSPLTPNYGYTF

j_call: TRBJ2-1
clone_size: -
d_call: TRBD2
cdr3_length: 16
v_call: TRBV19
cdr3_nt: TGTGCCAGTAGCCCCTTTCTAGCGGGAGTAGGGAATGAGCAGTTCTTC
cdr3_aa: CASSPFLAGVGNEQFF

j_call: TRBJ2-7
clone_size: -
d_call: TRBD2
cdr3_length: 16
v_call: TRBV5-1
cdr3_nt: TGCGCCAGCAGCCCCGGGACTAGCGGGAGCTCCTACGAGCAGTACTTC
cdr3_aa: CASSPGTSGSSYEQYF

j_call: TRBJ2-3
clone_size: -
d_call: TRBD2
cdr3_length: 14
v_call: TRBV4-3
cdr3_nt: TGCGCCAGCAGCCGCCGGACTAGAACAGATACGCAGTATTTT
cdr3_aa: CASSRRTRTDTQYF

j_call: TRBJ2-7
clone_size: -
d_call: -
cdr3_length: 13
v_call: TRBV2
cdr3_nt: TGTGCCAGCACGACCAGCCAACCTTACGAGCAGTACTTC
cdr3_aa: CASTTSQPYEQYF

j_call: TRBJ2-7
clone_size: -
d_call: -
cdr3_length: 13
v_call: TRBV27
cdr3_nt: TGTGCCAGCAGTTCCCGGGACATATACGAGCAGTACTTC
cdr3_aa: CASSSRDIYEQYF

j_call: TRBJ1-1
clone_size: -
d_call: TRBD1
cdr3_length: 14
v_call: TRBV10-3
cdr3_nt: TGTGCCATCAGTTCCGGGACAGGAAACACTGAAGCTTTCTTT
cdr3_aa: CAISSGTGNTEAFF

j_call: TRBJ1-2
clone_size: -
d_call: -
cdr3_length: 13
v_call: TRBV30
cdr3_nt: TGTGCCTGGACCATGGGTCTTAACTATGGCTACACCTTC
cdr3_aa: CAWTMGLNYGYTF

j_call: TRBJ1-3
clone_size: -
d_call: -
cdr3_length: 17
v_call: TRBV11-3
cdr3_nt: TGTGCCAGCAGCTTAGCGTTTGTGACCCGCTCTGGAAACACCATATATTTT
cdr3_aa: CASSLAFVTRSGNTIYF

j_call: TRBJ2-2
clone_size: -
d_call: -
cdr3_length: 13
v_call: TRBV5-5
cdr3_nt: TGTGCCAGCAGCTTCGACCGGGCGGGCGAGCTGTTTTTT
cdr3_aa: CASSFDRAGELFF

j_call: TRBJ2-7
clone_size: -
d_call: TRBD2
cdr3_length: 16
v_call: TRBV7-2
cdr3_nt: TGTGCCAGCAGCTCGAGACCGGGAGGACCTACCTACGAGCAGTACTTC
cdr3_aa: CASSSRPGGPTYEQYF

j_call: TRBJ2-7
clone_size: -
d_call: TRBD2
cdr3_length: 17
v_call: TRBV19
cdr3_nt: TGTGCCAGTAGCATTGGACTAGCCCCCCCTCGAAGGGACGAGCAGTACTTC
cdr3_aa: CASSIGLAPPRRDEQYF

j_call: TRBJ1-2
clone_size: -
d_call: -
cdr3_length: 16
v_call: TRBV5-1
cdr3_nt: TGCGCCAGCAGCTTGGGGGTTCCACAGGGATGGAATGGCTACACCTTC
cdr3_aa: CASSLGVPQGWNGYTF

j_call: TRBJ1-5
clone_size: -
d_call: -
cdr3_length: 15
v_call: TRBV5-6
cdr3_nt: TGTGCCAGCAGCTTGGCCCGGGACAACAATCAGCCCCAGCATTTT
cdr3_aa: CASSLARDNNQPQHF

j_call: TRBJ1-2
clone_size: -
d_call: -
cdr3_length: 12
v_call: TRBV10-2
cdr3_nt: TGCGCCAGCAGTGAGTCGGGCTACGGCTACACCTTC
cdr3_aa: CASSESGYGYTF

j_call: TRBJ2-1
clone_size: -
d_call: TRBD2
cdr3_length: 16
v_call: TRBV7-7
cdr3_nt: TGTGCCAGCAGCTTAGCGTACGGCGGGAGGGCTAGTGAGCAGTTCTTC
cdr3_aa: CASSLAYGGRASEQFF

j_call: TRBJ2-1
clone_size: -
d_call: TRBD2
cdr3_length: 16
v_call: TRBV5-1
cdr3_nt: TGCGCCAGCTCGGGGCGGGGGGTTTCCTCCTACAATGAGCAGTTCTTC
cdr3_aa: CASSGRGVSSYNEQFF

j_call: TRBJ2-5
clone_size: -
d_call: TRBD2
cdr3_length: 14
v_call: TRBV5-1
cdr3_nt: TGCGCCAGCAGCTTGGCGGGGGGGCCAGAGACCCAGTACTTC
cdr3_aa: CASSLAGGPETQYF

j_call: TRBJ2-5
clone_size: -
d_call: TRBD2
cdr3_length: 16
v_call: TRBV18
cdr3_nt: TGTGCCAGCTCACCTAGGACTAGCTTTGGGAAAGAGACCCAGTACTTC
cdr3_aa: CASSPRTSFGKETQYF

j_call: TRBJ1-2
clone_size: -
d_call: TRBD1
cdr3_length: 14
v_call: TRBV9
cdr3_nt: TGTGCCAGCAGCGTTGATAGCAGGGGGGGTGGCTACACCTTC
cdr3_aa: CASSVDSRGGGYTF

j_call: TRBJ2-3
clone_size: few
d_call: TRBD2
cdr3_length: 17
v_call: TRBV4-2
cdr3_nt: TGTGCCAGCAGCCAAGAGGGGCTAGCGGGAGGTACAGATACGCAGTATTTT
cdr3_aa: CASSQEGLAGGTDTQYF

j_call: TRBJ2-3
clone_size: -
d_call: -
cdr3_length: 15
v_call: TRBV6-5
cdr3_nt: TGTGCCAGCAGGGCTAAAGGGATGGGCACAGATACGCAGTATTTT
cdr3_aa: CASRAKGMGTDTQYF

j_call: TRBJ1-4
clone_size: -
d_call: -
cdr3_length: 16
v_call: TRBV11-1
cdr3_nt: TGTGCCAGCAGCTTAGCCCGAACTATTACTAATGAAAAACTGTTTTTT
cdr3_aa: CASSLARTITNEKLFF